These T cell receptor beta chains were read from a single sample in a study of cytomegalovirus exposure and HLA in healthy donors. Libraries were prepared by immunoSEQ multiplex PCR; TCRdb keeps only in-frame clonotypes and omits some of them. This repertoire shows about 190,000 clones, around 80% found once; its top ten account for 2.4%. The sequenced sample was PBMCs. These receptor sequences come from a male donor in good health and CMV-seronegative. CDR3s include the opening cysteine and the closing phenylalanine or tryptophan.

V gene: TRBV7-9; CDR3 protein: CASSPFANTGELFF
V gene: TRBV4-1; CDR3 protein: CASSLPGTFQGYTF
V gene: TRBV28; CDR3 protein: CASTISQWQPQHF
V gene: TRBV9; CDR3 protein: CASSVGDRGLTDTQYF
V gene: TRBV10-3; CDR3 protein: CATSPGQVNQPQHF
V gene: TRBV5-1; CDR3 protein: CASSKGQGSDNEQFF
V gene: TRBV4-1; CDR3 protein: CASSQPLRERGSYNEQFF
V gene: TRBV4-2; CDR3 protein: CASSQGLPGGTGELFF
V gene: TRBV2; CDR3 protein: CASSELESNTEAFF
V gene: TRBV5-4; CDR3 protein: CASSTGLAGEYTGELFF
V gene: TRBV4-2; CDR3 protein: CASSPRTGPYEQYF
V gene: TRBV5-1; CDR3 protein: CASSLQGLAGGLQTQYF
V gene: TRBV18; CDR3 protein: CASSIGLAGTSGANVLTF
V gene: TRBV5-1; CDR3 protein: CASSIDRGGGQNYGYTF
V gene: TRBV15; CDR3 protein: CATSRDRGSSYNEQFF
V gene: TRBV19; CDR3 protein: CASSIGTGYNGYTF
V gene: TRBV5-1; CDR3 protein: CASSTPPSGGYNEQFF
V gene: TRBV6-1; CDR3 protein: CASSPGQSYTGELFF
V gene: TRBV5-4; CDR3 protein: CASSLVDRGDTEAFF
V gene: TRBV19; CDR3 protein: CASSPQGQGMNTEAFF
V gene: TRBV27; CDR3 protein: CASSSNRVDSPLHF
V gene: TRBV29-1; CDR3 protein: CSVEVFGRETQYF
V gene: TRBV7-2; CDR3 protein: CASRPGHGVETQYF
V gene: TRBV19; CDR3 protein: CASSLRQAYEQYF
V gene: TRBV7-2; CDR3 protein: CASSSRTSGEQFF
V gene: TRBV7-6; CDR3 protein: CASSRSGTGGVNEQFF
V gene: TRBV29-1; CDR3 protein: CSASGTGVSGELFF
V gene: TRBV12-5; CDR3 protein: CASGPGQSTDTQYF
V gene: TRBV9; CDR3 protein: CASSAGLAYEQYF
V gene: TRBV7-8; CDR3 protein: CASSRNRVWSYEQYF
V gene: TRBV13; CDR3 protein: CASSPTDRFYGYTF
V gene: TRBV19; CDR3 protein: CASSGPGQTNTEAFF
V gene: TRBV19; CDR3 protein: CASMKGWATSGNTIYF
V gene: TRBV19; CDR3 protein: CASSIGASEQYF
V gene: TRBV9; CDR3 protein: CASSVIDRGNTEAFF
V gene: TRBV5-1; CDR3 protein: CASSPNPGGGQPQHF
V gene: TRBV11-2; CDR3 protein: CASSQGQAAHNGYTF
V gene: TRBV30; CDR3 protein: CAWSVHGDLAKNIQYF
V gene: TRBV6-6; CDR3 protein: CASSYSEREAHNEQFF
V gene: TRBV28; CDR3 protein: CASSQTGNSYEQYF
V gene: TRBV5-4; CDR3 protein: CASSLGENQADTQYF
V gene: TRBV4-3; CDR3 protein: CASSQRLAGAETQYF
V gene: TRBV4-2; CDR3 protein: CASSQGSSSYGYTF
V gene: TRBV6-6; CDR3 protein: CASKGGATYNEQFF
V gene: TRBV7-9; CDR3 protein: CASSPSGRRSYNEQFF
V gene: TRBV4-3; CDR3 protein: CASSQGPAGGQYEQYF
V gene: TRBV9; CDR3 protein: CASSVGVRSGGATDTQYF
V gene: TRBV28; CDR3 protein: CASRDRTGYSNQPQHF
V gene: TRBV5-4; CDR3 protein: CASSLSGRSTDTQYF
V gene: TRBV5-4; CDR3 protein: CASSLDRGLTDTQYF
V gene: TRBV10-2; CDR3 protein: CASGEGTDTQYF
V gene: TRBV7-9; CDR3 protein: CASSRGLAGGLSTDTQYF
V gene: TRBV19; CDR3 protein: CASKAGTSGINTGELFF
V gene: TRBV7-9; CDR3 protein: CASGSDRNEQYF
V gene: TRBV18; CDR3 protein: CASSPLGTSRTTDTQYF
V gene: TRBV27; CDR3 protein: CASSLKAGGISNQPQHF
V gene: TRBV7-2; CDR3 protein: CASSLEAGDLRGPQHF
V gene: TRBV5-1; CDR3 protein: CASSLEPSNSPLHF
V gene: TRBV5-1; CDR3 protein: CASSFGLAGVNEQFF